These 14 T cell receptor beta chains share one sample of origin, sequenced in a study of CD8+ T cells in alopecia areata. cDNA reverse transcribed from extracted RNA served as the sequencing template. The data were produced by immunoSEQ multiplex PCR, yet TCRdb's version contains in-frame clones alone and is incomplete. The sample records some 170,000 clones, around 63% being singletons. Sequences were derived from CD4+ T cells sorted from blood, sampled at week 0. Every receptor here comes from a human donor with alopecia areata.

In DNA, the CDR3 is TGTGCCCGTCACAGGGGTGGGACTGAAGCTTTCTTT. Protein product: CARHRGGTEAFF. This chain connects TRBV30 to TRBJ1-1; TRBD1 matches at 7 bases. V gave up 8 bases and J gave up 5 bases; unmatched junction bases: 8. The CDR3 covers 12 residues. The germline CDR1 and CDR2 sequences are GTSNPN and SVGIG (reference sequence).

The chain uses TRBV29-1 and TRBJ2-5, with D tentatively TRBD1 (5 bases). The CDR3 is 14 amino acids. Germline V gives CDR1 SQVTM, CDR2 ANQGSEA. V was cut by 4 bases and J by 1 base, with 13 bases left in between. This chain's CDR3 is CSVGGLHFQETQYF. The CDR3 nucleotides are TGCAGCGTTGGGGGCTTACACTTCCAAGAGACCCAGTACTTC.

This clone has just a few counts. The rearrangement joins TRBV7-3 to TRBJ2-2; D unresolved. V was cut by 3 bases and J by 2 bases, with 7 bases left in between. The CDR3 has 14 residues. Germline V CDR1 and CDR2: SGHTA, FQGTGA. CDR3 sequence: CASSFSSNTGELFF. CDR3 DNA: TGTGCCAGCAGCTTCTCGTCCAACACCGGGGAGCTGTTTTTT.

This clone has more than one count but fewer than ten. The chain combines TRBV29-1 with TRBJ2-2, with TRBD2 identical over 13 bases. The CDR3 sequence is 14 residues long. The V gene end was trimmed by 7 bases and the J gene end by 6 bases; junction bases not matched to a gene: 5. CDR1 is SQVTM, CDR2 ANQGSEA, per germline. The CDR3 spells CSGRLAGGPGELFF. In DNA form, the CDR3 reads TGCAGCGGCCGACTAGCGGGGGGACCCGGGGAGCTGTTTTTT.

The chain recombines TRBV6-6 with TRBJ2-5, with TRBD2 identical over 8 bases. The germline V gene has CDR1 MNHNY and CDR2 SVGAGI (reference sequence). Trimming removed 7 bases from V and 4 bases from J; junction bases left unmatched: 11. This CDR3 has 15 residues. CDR3 in DNA: TGTGCCAGCACTCCTATAGCGGGGTTGGGAGAGACCCAGTACTTC. As protein: CASTPIAGLGETQYF.

The genes are TRBV2 and TRBJ2-3, with TRBD2 matching 9 bases. V dropped 9 bases and J dropped 4; count of bases not matched to a gene: 5. CDR1 is SNHLY and CDR2 is FYNNEI in the germline V gene. This CDR3 contains 13 residues. The CDR3 sequence is CARRGGAADTQYF. The CDR3 DNA follows: TGTGCCAGGCGCGGGGGGGCGGCAGATACGCAGTATTTT.

V and J are TRBV23-1 and TRBJ2-3; D call uncertain. TRBV23-1 is noted as an ORF with a role that remains uncertain. The CDR3 is 11 residues long. Trimming took 3 bases from V and 5 from J, leaving 3 bases between them. The CDR3 DNA reads TGCGCCAGCAGTCACGAAGATACGCAGTATTTT. Residues: CASSHEDTQYF.

This chain links TRBV25-1 with TRBJ2-1; 10 nucleotides match TRBD1. The V gene end was trimmed by 8 bases and the J gene end by 3 bases; junction bases not matched to a gene: 10. The CDR3 consists of 16 residues. Per the germline V gene, CDR1 is MGHDK and CDR2 is SYGVNS. In DNA, the CDR3 is TGTGCCAGCCCAATGTGGGGGACAGGGGACTACAATGAGCAGTTCTTC. Protein product: CASPMWGTGDYNEQFF.

The chain links TRBV5-1 to TRBJ1-1; no definite D call. The CDR3 is 16 residues long. Germline V CDR1 and CDR2: SGHRS, YFSETQ. Trimming removed 1 base at V and 7 bases at J, with 20 bases between. CDR3 coding DNA: TGCGCCAGCAGCTTGAAGGGAATGAATGATCCCTTTGAAGCTTTCTTT. Translating it yields CASSLKGMNDPFEAFF.

The chain is built from TRBV29-1 and TRBJ1-2; no clear D gene. V lost 7 bases, J lost 4 bases, and 13 bases lay in between. The CDR3 is 12 residues long. Germline V CDR1 and CDR2: SQVTM, ANQGSEA. This chain's CDR3 is CSGGGSVYGYTF. CDR3 bases: TGCAGCGGCGGTGGATCAGTCTATGGCTACACCTTC.

The chain recombines TRBV5-1 with TRBJ2-2; TRBD2 might be the D (5 bases). Germline V gene data show CDR1 as SGHRS and CDR2 as YFSETQ. The CDR3 totals 15 residues. Trimming pared 4 bases from V and 0 bases from J, leaving 10 bases between. The CDR3 region is CASSRGLTNTGELFF. CDR3 DNA sequence: TGCGCCAGCAGCCGTGGACTGACGAACACCGGGGAGCTGTTTTTT.

The V and J genes are TRBV30 and TRBJ2-7, with 7 bases aligning to TRBD1. The CDR3 totals 13 residues. Germline CDR1 is GTSNPN and CDR2 is SVGIG (reference sequence). V shed 0 bases, J shed 5 bases, and the junction held 4 bases outside the gene matches. The CDR3 DNA is TGTGCCTGGAGTGTATACAGGGGCAACGAGCAGTACTTC. Translated, it gives CAWSVYRGNEQYF.

The chain combines TRBV10-3 with TRBJ1-6, with unresolved D. The CDR3 length is 13 residues. Germline V gene data show CDR1 as ENHRY and CDR2 as SYGVKD. V dropped 4 bases and J dropped 8 bases, with 9 bases sitting between them. The DNA for the CDR3 is TGTGCCATCAGTGCCATCGCAGATTCACCCCTCCACTTT. This gives the protein CAISAIADSPLHF.

The gene calls are TRBV30 and TRBJ2-1, with 9 bases lining up with TRBD2. The CDR3 totals 16 residues. Germline loops: CDR1 GTSNPN, CDR2 SVGIG (reference sequence). V lost 4 bases to trimming and J lost 4 bases; unmatched junction nucleotides: 11. CDR3 protein: CAWIKISGSGYNEQFF. In DNA form, the CDR3 reads TGTGCCTGGATTAAAATTAGCGGGAGTGGATACAATGAGCAGTTCTTC. The full variable domain, rest sourced from reference TRBV30 and TRBJ2-1, is SQTIHQWPATLVQPVGSPLSLECTVEGTSNPNLYWYRQAAGRGLQLLFYSVGIGQISSEVPQNLSASRPQDRQFILSSKKLLLSDSGFYLCAWIKISGSGYNEQFFGPGTRLTVL.